This TCR beta chain emerged from a study of neurological immune-mediated disorders. The CDR3 is 15 residues long. CDR1 is KGHSH and CDR2 is LQKENI in the germline V gene. V lost 2 bases and J lost 3, with 10 bases in between. TCRdb reprocessed the 5' RACE reads with MiXCR, giving one entry per CDR3 protein. The sample shows roughly 80,000 distinct CDR3 sequences, over 15% of them seen only once. This clonotype appeared many times. This rearrangement joins TRBV18 to TRBJ1-4; no clear D gene. The receptor comes from a woman aged 40-49 years in good health. Sequenced sample: PBMCs. The CDR3 sequence is CASSPFQDPNEKLFF. CDR3 in DNA: TGTGCCAGCTCACCATTTCAGGACCCTAATGAAAAACTGTTTTTT.